These T cell receptor beta chains were read from a single sample in a study of shared clonotypes between healthy human individuals. Repertoires were generated with immunoSEQ multiplex PCR, while TCRdb's copy carries only in-frame clones and drops some. The top ten hold about 1.1% of the sample, which has 2 million or so clones, about 95% seen once. The specimen sequenced was naive CD8+ T cells sorted from blood. The receptors were sampled from a man between 18 and 35 years old in good health. Both conserved end residues are part of each CDR3. D genes are given only for firm matches. A row's size may be missing; if present it is once, few, many or a size class.

cdr3_length: 12
d_call: NA
clone_size: NA
v_call: TRBV29-1
j_call: TRBJ2-5
cdr3_aa: CSPKDSSETQYF
cdr3_nt: TGCAGCCCGAAGGACAGCTCAGAGACCCAGTACTTC

cdr3_length: 15
d_call: NA
clone_size: NA
v_call: TRBV9
j_call: TRBJ2-3
cdr3_aa: CASSETGLGTDTQYF
cdr3_nt: TGTGCCAGCAGTGAAACAGGGTTGGGCACAGATACGCAGTATTTT

cdr3_length: 15
d_call: NA
clone_size: once
v_call: TRBV18
j_call: TRBJ1-4
cdr3_aa: CASSPGDATNEKLFF
cdr3_nt: TGTGCCAGCTCACCAGGCGATGCAACTAATGAAAAACTGTTTTTT

cdr3_length: 15
d_call: NA
clone_size: NA
v_call: TRBV4-1
j_call: TRBJ2-7
cdr3_aa: CASSQVEGSSYEQYF
cdr3_nt: TGCGCCAGCAGCCAAGTAGAAGGGTCTTCCTACGAGCAGTACTTC

cdr3_length: 12
d_call: NA
clone_size: NA
v_call: TRBV30
j_call: TRBJ1-1
cdr3_aa: CAWAHRSTEAFF
cdr3_nt: TGTGCCTGGGCGCATCGTTCCACTGAAGCTTTCTTT

cdr3_length: 17
d_call: TRBD2
clone_size: NA
v_call: TRBV7-8
j_call: TRBJ2-1
cdr3_aa: CASRRGSGGSSYNEQFF
cdr3_nt: TGTGCCAGCAGGCGAGGGAGCGGGGGGAGCTCCTACAATGAGCAGTTCTTC

cdr3_length: 13
d_call: NA
clone_size: NA
v_call: TRBV2
j_call: TRBJ2-3
cdr3_aa: CVVRGGGTDTQYF
cdr3_nt: TGTGTCGTCCGGGGCGGCGGGACAGATACGCAGTATTTT

cdr3_length: 15
d_call: TRBD1
clone_size: NA
v_call: TRBV9
j_call: TRBJ1-2
cdr3_aa: CASSVEGQGLFGYTF
cdr3_nt: TGTGCCAGCAGCGTAGAAGGACAGGGACTTTTTGGCTACACCTTC

cdr3_length: 17
d_call: TRBD2
clone_size: NA
v_call: TRBV5-6
j_call: TRBJ2-3
cdr3_aa: CASSLRYLAGDTDTQYF
cdr3_nt: TGTGCCAGCAGCTTGCGGTACCTAGCGGGTGACACAGATACGCAGTATTTT

cdr3_length: 14
d_call: NA
clone_size: NA
v_call: TRBV12-5
j_call: TRBJ1-1
cdr3_aa: CASGLPRDTTEAFF
cdr3_nt: TGTGCTAGTGGTTTGCCCCGGGACACCACTGAAGCTTTCTTT

cdr3_length: 15
d_call: TRBD1
clone_size: NA
v_call: TRBV14
j_call: TRBJ2-7
cdr3_aa: CASSQEPGQGYEQYF
cdr3_nt: TGTGCCAGCAGCCAAGAGCCGGGACAGGGTTACGAGCAGTACTTC

cdr3_length: 16
d_call: NA
clone_size: NA
v_call: TRBV19
j_call: TRBJ2-7
cdr3_aa: CASSIVPTAGYYEQYF
cdr3_nt: TGTGCCAGTAGTATAGTCCCGACAGCAGGGTATTACGAGCAGTACTTC

cdr3_length: 13
d_call: NA
clone_size: NA
v_call: TRBV30
j_call: TRBJ2-7
cdr3_aa: CAWSVNHVSEQYF
cdr3_nt: TGTGCCTGGAGTGTAAATCACGTCAGCGAGCAGTACTTC

cdr3_length: 13
d_call: NA
clone_size: NA
v_call: TRBV6-5
j_call: TRBJ1-2
cdr3_aa: CASSYSGGSGYTF
cdr3_nt: TGTGCCAGCAGTTACTCGGGGGGGAGCGGCTACACCTTC

cdr3_length: 16
d_call: TRBD2
clone_size: NA
v_call: TRBV27
j_call: TRBJ2-2
cdr3_aa: CASSSLAGVGTGELFF
cdr3_nt: TGTGCCAGCAGTTCTTTAGCGGGAGTAGGGACCGGGGAGCTGTTTTTT

cdr3_length: 16
d_call: TRBD2
clone_size: NA
v_call: TRBV19
j_call: TRBJ2-7
cdr3_aa: CASSPGASGSSYEQYF
cdr3_nt: TGTGCCAGTAGCCCAGGGGCTAGCGGGAGCTCCTACGAGCAGTACTTC

cdr3_length: 16
d_call: TRBD1
clone_size: NA
v_call: TRBV6-5
j_call: TRBJ2-7
cdr3_aa: CASSYSSGQGVYEQYF
cdr3_nt: TGTGCCAGCAGTTACTCGTCGGGACAGGGGGTCTACGAGCAGTACTTC

cdr3_length: 15
d_call: NA
clone_size: NA
v_call: TRBV6-6
j_call: TRBJ2-7
cdr3_aa: CASANRDVGSHEQYF
cdr3_nt: TGTGCCAGCGCAAACCGGGACGTTGGGTCCCACGAGCAGTACTTC

cdr3_length: 16
d_call: NA
clone_size: NA
v_call: TRBV6-6
j_call: TRBJ1-2
cdr3_aa: CASSRGGEYRTYGYTF
cdr3_nt: TGTGCCAGCAGTCGGGGAGGTGAATATAGGACCTATGGCTACACCTTC

cdr3_length: 15
d_call: NA
clone_size: NA
v_call: TRBV4-3
j_call: TRBJ2-7
cdr3_aa: CASSHNREVLYEQYF
cdr3_nt: TGCGCCAGCAGCCACAACAGGGAGGTACTCTACGAGCAGTACTTC

cdr3_length: 15
d_call: NA
clone_size: NA
v_call: TRBV4-1
j_call: TRBJ2-7
cdr3_aa: CASSQKEGTTYEQYF
cdr3_nt: TGCGCCAGCAGCCAAAAGGAAGGGACCACGTACGAGCAGTACTTC

cdr3_length: 15
d_call: TRBD1
clone_size: NA
v_call: TRBV5-4
j_call: TRBJ1-5
cdr3_aa: CASSLGQGCNQPQHF
cdr3_nt: TGTGCCAGCAGCTTGGGACAGGGGTGCAATCAGCCCCAGCATTTT

cdr3_length: 17
d_call: TRBD2
clone_size: once
v_call: TRBV13
j_call: TRBJ2-5
cdr3_aa: CASSLGPSGGAQETQYF
cdr3_nt: TGTGCCAGCAGCTTAGGCCCTAGCGGGGGGGCCCAAGAGACCCAGTACTTC

cdr3_length: 13
d_call: TRBD1
clone_size: once
v_call: TRBV7-3
j_call: TRBJ1-6
cdr3_aa: CASSPRTGEPLHF
cdr3_nt: TGTGCCAGCAGCCCCCGGACAGGGGAACCCCTCCACTTT

cdr3_length: 13
d_call: NA
clone_size: once
v_call: TRBV6-5
j_call: TRBJ2-2
cdr3_aa: CASRDMNTGELVF
cdr3_nt: TGTGCCAGCAGGGATATGAACACCGGGGAGCTGGTTTTT

cdr3_length: 15
d_call: NA
clone_size: NA
v_call: TRBV5-1
j_call: TRBJ2-7
cdr3_aa: CASSTWGASSYEQYF
cdr3_nt: TGCGCCAGCAGCACCTGGGGGGCCAGCTCCTACGAGCAGTACTTC

cdr3_length: 14
d_call: NA
clone_size: NA
v_call: TRBV13
j_call: TRBJ1-4
cdr3_aa: CASSFGQGVEKLFF
cdr3_nt: TGTGCCAGCAGCTTTGGGCAGGGAGTCGAAAAACTGTTTTTT

cdr3_length: 16
d_call: NA
clone_size: NA
v_call: TRBV7-2
j_call: TRBJ2-7
cdr3_aa: CASSLAGSGLSYEQYF
cdr3_nt: TGTGCCAGCAGCTTAGCTGGTAGCGGACTATCCTACGAGCAGTACTTC

cdr3_length: 13
d_call: NA
clone_size: NA
v_call: TRBV19
j_call: TRBJ2-1
cdr3_aa: CASSIESGSEQFF
cdr3_nt: TGTGCCAGTAGTATAGAGTCGGGGAGCGAGCAGTTCTTC

cdr3_length: 20
d_call: NA
clone_size: NA
v_call: TRBV4-3
j_call: TRBJ1-2
cdr3_aa: CASSQDLHPLETGLVYGYTF
cdr3_nt: TGCGCCAGCAGCCAAGATCTCCACCCTTTGGAGACGGGCTTAGTCTATGGCTACACCTTC

cdr3_length: 13
d_call: NA
clone_size: NA
v_call: TRBV9
j_call: TRBJ1-1
cdr3_aa: CASSVAGATEAFF
cdr3_nt: TGTGCCAGCAGCGTAGCGGGGGCGACTGAAGCTTTCTTT

cdr3_length: 15
d_call: TRBD2
clone_size: NA
v_call: TRBV6-5
j_call: TRBJ2-2
cdr3_aa: CASSLPIAGPRELFF
cdr3_nt: TGTGCCAGCAGTCTGCCTATAGCGGGGCCCCGGGAGCTGTTTTTT

cdr3_length: 14
d_call: TRBD1
clone_size: NA
v_call: TRBV2
j_call: TRBJ2-7
cdr3_aa: CASTPGQGNYEQYF
cdr3_nt: TGTGCCAGCACCCCGGGACAGGGGAACTACGAGCAGTACTTC

cdr3_length: 18
d_call: TRBD2
clone_size: NA
v_call: TRBV4-3
j_call: TRBJ2-1
cdr3_aa: CASSQDLTGTSGYNEQFF
cdr3_nt: TGCGCCAGCAGCCAAGATCTTACCGGGACTAGCGGCTACAATGAGCAGTTCTTC

cdr3_length: 14
d_call: TRBD1
clone_size: NA
v_call: TRBV11-2
j_call: TRBJ2-7
cdr3_aa: CASSLGTGIYEQYF
cdr3_nt: TGTGCCAGCAGCTTAGGGACAGGGATTTACGAGCAGTACTTC

cdr3_length: 17
d_call: TRBD2
clone_size: NA
v_call: TRBV9
j_call: TRBJ2-3
cdr3_aa: CASSVGTSGGSTDTQYF
cdr3_nt: TGTGCCAGCAGCGTAGGGACTAGCGGGGGTAGCACAGATACGCAGTATTTT

cdr3_length: 14
d_call: TRBD2
clone_size: NA
v_call: TRBV27
j_call: TRBJ2-2
cdr3_aa: CASRLAGGTGELFF
cdr3_nt: TGTGCCAGCCGACTAGCGGGGGGTACCGGGGAGCTGTTTTTT

cdr3_length: 14
d_call: TRBD2
clone_size: NA
v_call: TRBV6-5
j_call: TRBJ2-7
cdr3_aa: CASSWTSSGYEQYF
cdr3_nt: TGTGCCAGCAGTTGGACTAGTTCAGGCTACGAGCAGTACTTC

cdr3_length: 14
d_call: NA
clone_size: once
v_call: TRBV9
j_call: TRBJ2-3
cdr3_aa: CASSRPGGRDTQYF
cdr3_nt: TGTGCCAGCAGCCGGCCAGGGGGGAGAGATACGCAGTATTTT

cdr3_length: 12
d_call: NA
clone_size: NA
v_call: TRBV30
j_call: TRBJ1-1
cdr3_aa: CAWREGNTEAFF
cdr3_nt: TGTGCCTGGAGGGAGGGAAACACTGAAGCTTTCTTT

cdr3_length: 12
d_call: NA
clone_size: few
v_call: TRBV10-3
j_call: TRBJ1-4
cdr3_aa: CAISESGEKLFF
cdr3_nt: TGTGCCATCAGTGAGTCCGGTGAAAAACTGTTTTTT

cdr3_length: 13
d_call: NA
clone_size: once
v_call: TRBV9
j_call: TRBJ2-7
cdr3_aa: CASSGADAYEQYF
cdr3_nt: TGTGCCAGCAGCGGGGCAGATGCCTACGAGCAGTACTTC

cdr3_length: 19
d_call: NA
clone_size: NA
v_call: TRBV13
j_call: TRBJ2-3
cdr3_aa: CASSGVSLLPPPHTDTQYF
cdr3_nt: TGTGCCAGCAGCGGGGTTAGCTTACTACCCCCACCCCACACAGATACGCAGTATTTT

cdr3_length: 15
d_call: NA
clone_size: NA
v_call: TRBV10-3
j_call: TRBJ2-7
cdr3_aa: CAISDGGESSYEQYF
cdr3_nt: TGTGCCATCAGTGATGGCGGGGAGAGCTCCTACGAGCAGTACTTC

cdr3_length: 13
d_call: TRBD1
clone_size: NA
v_call: TRBV7-9
j_call: TRBJ1-1
cdr3_aa: CASSLTGTAEAFF
cdr3_nt: TGTGCCAGCAGCCTAACTGGGACAGCTGAAGCTTTCTTT

cdr3_length: 15
d_call: TRBD2
clone_size: NA
v_call: TRBV25-1
j_call: TRBJ2-1
cdr3_aa: CASSEGLAGANEQFF
cdr3_nt: TGTGCCAGCAGTGAGGGACTAGCGGGAGCTAACGAGCAGTTCTTC

cdr3_length: 16
d_call: NA
clone_size: NA
v_call: TRBV5-6
j_call: TRBJ1-4
cdr3_aa: CASSSYERQVEGKLFF
cdr3_nt: TGTGCCAGCAGCTCGTACGAGCGACAGGTTGAGGGAAAACTGTTTTTT

cdr3_length: 13
d_call: NA
clone_size: NA
v_call: TRBV27
j_call: TRBJ1-2
cdr3_aa: CASRRPGEYGYTF
cdr3_nt: TGTGCCAGCAGAAGACCAGGGGAATATGGCTACACCTTC